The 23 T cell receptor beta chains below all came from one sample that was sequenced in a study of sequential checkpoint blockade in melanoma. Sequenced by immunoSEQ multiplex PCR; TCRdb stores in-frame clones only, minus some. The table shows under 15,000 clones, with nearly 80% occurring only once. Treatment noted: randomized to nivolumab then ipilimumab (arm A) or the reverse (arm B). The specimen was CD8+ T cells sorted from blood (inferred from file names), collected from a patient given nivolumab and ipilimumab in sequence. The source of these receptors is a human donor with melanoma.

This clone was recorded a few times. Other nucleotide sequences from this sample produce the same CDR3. DNA of the CDR3: TGCGCCAGCAGCCAAGATCCTACAGGTTACTATGGCTACACCTTC. The encoded protein is CASSQDPTGYYGYTF. This chain links TRBV4-1 with TRBJ1-2; D may be TRBD1 (5 bases). This CDR3 has 15 amino acids. Germline CDR1 MGHRA, CDR2 YSYEKL. V was shortened by 0 bases and J by 3 bases, with 11 bases between the two germline ends.

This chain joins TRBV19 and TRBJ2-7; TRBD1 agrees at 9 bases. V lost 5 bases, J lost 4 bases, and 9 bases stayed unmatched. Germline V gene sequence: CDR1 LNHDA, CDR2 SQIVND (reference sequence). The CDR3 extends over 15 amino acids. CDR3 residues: CASSPEGQGLYEQYF. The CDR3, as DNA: TGTGCCAGTAGTCCAGAGGGACAGGGTCTTTACGAGCAGTACTTC.

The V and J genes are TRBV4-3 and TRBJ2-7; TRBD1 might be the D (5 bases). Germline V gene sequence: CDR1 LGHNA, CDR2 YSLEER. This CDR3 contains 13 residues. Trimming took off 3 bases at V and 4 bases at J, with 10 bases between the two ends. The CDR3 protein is CASSHSGQYEQYF. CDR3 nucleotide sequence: TGCGCCAGCAGCCACTCAGGGCAGTACGAGCAGTACTTC.

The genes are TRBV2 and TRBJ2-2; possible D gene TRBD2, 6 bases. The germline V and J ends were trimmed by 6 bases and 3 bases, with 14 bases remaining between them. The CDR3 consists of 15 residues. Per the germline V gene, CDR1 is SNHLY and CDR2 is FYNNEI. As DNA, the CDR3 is TGTGCCAGCAGGGGACTCGATGGGTACACCGGGGAGCTGTTTTTT. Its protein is CASRGLDGYTGELFF.

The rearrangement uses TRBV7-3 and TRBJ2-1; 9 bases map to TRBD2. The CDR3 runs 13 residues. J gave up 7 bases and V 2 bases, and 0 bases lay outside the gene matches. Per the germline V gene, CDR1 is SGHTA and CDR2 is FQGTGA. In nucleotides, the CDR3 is TGTGCCAGCAGCTTACTAGCGGGAAATGAGCAGTTCTTC. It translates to CASSLLAGNEQFF.

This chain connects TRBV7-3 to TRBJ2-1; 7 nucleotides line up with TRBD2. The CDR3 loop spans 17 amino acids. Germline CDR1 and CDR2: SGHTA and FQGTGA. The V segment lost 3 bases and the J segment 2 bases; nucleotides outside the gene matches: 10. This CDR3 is CASSLMAGEDPYNEQFF. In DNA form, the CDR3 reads TGTGCCAGCAGCTTGATGGCGGGAGAAGACCCCTACAATGAGCAGTTCTTC.

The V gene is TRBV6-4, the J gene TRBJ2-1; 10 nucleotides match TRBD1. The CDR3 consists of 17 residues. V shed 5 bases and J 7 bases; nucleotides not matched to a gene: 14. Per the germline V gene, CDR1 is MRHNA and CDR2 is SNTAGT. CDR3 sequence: CASSIGDDRGQGNEQFF. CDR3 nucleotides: TGTGCCAGCAGTATCGGTGACGACAGGGGGCAAGGTAATGAGCAGTTCTTC.

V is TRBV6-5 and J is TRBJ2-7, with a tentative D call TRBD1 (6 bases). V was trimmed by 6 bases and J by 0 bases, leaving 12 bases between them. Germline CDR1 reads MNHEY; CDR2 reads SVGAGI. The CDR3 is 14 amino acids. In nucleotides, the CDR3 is TGTGCCAGCAGCGCTGGACAGAGCTCCTACGAGCAGTACTTC. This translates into CASSAGQSSYEQYF.

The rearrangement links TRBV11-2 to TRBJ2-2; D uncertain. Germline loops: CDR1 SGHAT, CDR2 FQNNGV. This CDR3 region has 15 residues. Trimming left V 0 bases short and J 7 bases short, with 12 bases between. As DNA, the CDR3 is TGTGCCAGCAGCTTAGAACTTACTGTCGACGGGGAGCTGTTTTTT. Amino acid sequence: CASSLELTVDGELFF.

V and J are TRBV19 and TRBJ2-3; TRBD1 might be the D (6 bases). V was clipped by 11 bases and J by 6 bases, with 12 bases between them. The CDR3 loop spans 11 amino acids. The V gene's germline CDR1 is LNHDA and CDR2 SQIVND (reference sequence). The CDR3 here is CAADSGDTQYF. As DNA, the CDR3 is TGTGCCGCGGACAGTGGGGATACGCAGTATTTT.

The DNA for the CDR3 is TGTGCCAGCAGCTCCCCTCCGGACACCGGGGAGCTGTTTTTT. It yields the protein CASSSPPDTGELFF. The chain employs TRBV7-7 and TRBJ2-2; D remains unclear. The CDR3 is 14 residues long. Trimming took 4 bases from V and 3 from J, leaving 9 bases between them. Germline loops: CDR1 SSHAT, CDR2 FNYEAQ (reference sequence).

The CDR3 reads CASGQGHEQYF. The CDR3 DNA reads TGTGCCAGCGGGCAGGGCCACGAGCAGTACTTC. The chain employs TRBV19 and TRBJ2-7; maybe TRBD1 (5 bases). This CDR3 contains 11 residues. Germline CDR1 reads LNHDA; CDR2 reads SQIVND (reference sequence). With 9 bases removed from V and 5 bases from J, the gap between germline ends came to 11 bases.

The CDR3 here is CASRLAVRRPTNEKLFF. CDR3 in DNA: TGTGCAAGTCGCTTAGCGGTCAGGCGCCCTACTAATGAAAAACTGTTTTTT. The V and J genes are TRBV12-2 and TRBJ1-4; the D call of TRBD1 is as the table states it, not checked on the DNA. TRBV12-2 represents a pseudogene. The CDR3 has 17 amino acids.

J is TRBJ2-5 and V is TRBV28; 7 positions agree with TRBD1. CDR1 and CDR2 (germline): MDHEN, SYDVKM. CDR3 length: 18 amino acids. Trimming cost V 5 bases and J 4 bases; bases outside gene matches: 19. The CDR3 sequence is CASSHYRGAPGKGETQYF. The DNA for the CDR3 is TGTGCCAGCAGTCATTACAGGGGCGCGCCTGGAAAGGGAGAGACCCAGTACTTC.

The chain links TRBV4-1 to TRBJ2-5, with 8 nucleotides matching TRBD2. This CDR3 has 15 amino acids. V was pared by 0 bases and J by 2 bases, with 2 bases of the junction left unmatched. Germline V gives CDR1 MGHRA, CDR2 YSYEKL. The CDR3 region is CASSQEIAGQETQYF. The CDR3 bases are TGCGCCAGCAGCCAAGAAATAGCGGGACAAGAGACCCAGTACTTC.

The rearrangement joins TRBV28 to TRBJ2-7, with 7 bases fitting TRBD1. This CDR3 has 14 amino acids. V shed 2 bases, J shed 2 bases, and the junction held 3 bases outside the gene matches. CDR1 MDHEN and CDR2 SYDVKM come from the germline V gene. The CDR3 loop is CASSLRDSPYEQYF. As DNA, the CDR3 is TGTGCCAGCAGTTTAAGGGACAGTCCCTACGAGCAGTACTTC.

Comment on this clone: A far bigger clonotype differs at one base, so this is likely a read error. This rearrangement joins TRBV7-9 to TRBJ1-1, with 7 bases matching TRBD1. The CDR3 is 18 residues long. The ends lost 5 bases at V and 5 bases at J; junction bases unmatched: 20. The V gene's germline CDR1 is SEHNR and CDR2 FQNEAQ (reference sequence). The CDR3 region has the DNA TGTGCCAGCAGCCAAGGGTTCAGTACAGGGGTATATGGGACTGAAGCTTTCTTT. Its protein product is CASSQGFSTGVYGTEAFF.

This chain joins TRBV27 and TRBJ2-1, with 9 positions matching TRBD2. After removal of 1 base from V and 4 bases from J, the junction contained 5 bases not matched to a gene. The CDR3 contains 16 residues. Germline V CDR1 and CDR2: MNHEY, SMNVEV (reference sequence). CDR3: CASSLLAGALYNEQFF. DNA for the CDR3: TGTGCCAGCAGTTTATTAGCGGGGGCTCTGTACAATGAGCAGTTCTTC.

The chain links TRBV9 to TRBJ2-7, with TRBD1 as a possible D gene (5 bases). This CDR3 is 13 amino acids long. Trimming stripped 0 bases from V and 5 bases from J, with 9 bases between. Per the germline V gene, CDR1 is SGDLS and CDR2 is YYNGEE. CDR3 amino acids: CASSVAGNHEQYF. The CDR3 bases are TGTGCCAGCAGCGTAGCAGGGAACCACGAGCAGTACTTC. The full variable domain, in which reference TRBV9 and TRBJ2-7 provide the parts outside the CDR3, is DSGVTQTPKHLITATGQRVTLRCSPRSGDLSVYWYQQSLDQGLQFLIQYYNGEERAKGNILERFSAQQFPDLHSELNLSSLELGDSALYFCASSVAGNHEQYFGPGTRLTVT.

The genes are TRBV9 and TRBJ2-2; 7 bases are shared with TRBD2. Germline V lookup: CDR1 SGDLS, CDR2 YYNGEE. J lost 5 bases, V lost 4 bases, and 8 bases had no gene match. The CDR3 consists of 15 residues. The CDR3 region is CASSPSGVMTGELFF. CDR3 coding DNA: TGTGCCAGCAGCCCAAGCGGGGTTATGACCGGGGAGCTGTTTTTT.

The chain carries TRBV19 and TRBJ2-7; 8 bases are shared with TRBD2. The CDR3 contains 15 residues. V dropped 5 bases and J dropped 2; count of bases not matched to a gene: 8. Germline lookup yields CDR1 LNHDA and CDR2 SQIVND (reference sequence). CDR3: CASSAASGQTYEQYF. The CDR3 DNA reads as TGTGCCAGTAGTGCCGCTAGCGGGCAAACCTACGAGCAGTACTTC.

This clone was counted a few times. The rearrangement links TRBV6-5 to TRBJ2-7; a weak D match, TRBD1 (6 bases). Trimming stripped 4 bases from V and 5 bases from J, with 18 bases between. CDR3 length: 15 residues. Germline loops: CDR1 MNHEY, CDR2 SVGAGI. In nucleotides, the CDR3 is TGTGCCAGCAGTTCCTCCGTCACAGGGCCGGACGAGCAGTACTTC. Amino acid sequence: CASSSSVTGPDEQYF.

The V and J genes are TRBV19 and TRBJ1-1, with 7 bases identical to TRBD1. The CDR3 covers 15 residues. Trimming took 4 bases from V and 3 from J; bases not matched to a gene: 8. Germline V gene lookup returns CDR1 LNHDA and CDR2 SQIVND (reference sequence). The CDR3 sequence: CASSNLQGWDTEAFF. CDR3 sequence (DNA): TGTGCCAGTAGTAACTTACAGGGGTGGGACACTGAAGCTTTCTTT.